This TCR beta chain was recorded in a study of radiotherapy plus CTLA-4 blockade in lung cancer. Background on the study: With roughly 28% of patients having disease control, objective responses were seen in under 20%. Study observations and caveats: After radiotherapy and ipilimumab, tumor-derived clones expanded in peripheral blood.

Lung cancer patients with chemo-refractory metastatic non-small-cell disease were given focal radiation plus CTLA-4 blockade with ipilimumab. The method was immunoSEQ multiplex PCR; TCRdb's version includes in-frame clones alone and lacks a portion of them. The sample contains tens of thousands of clones, around nine tenths of which appear only once. V lost 1 base to trimming and J lost 12 bases, with 10 bases between them. Per germline, CDR1 SQVTM and CDR2 ANQGSEA. The CDR3 is made up of 11 amino acids. As concerns this clone: Its specificity is unknown.

This chain uses TRBV29-1 with TRBJ2-1, with D hard to call. This material consisted of peripheral blood, taken from a patient treated with radiotherapy plus ipilimumab. The TCR was taken from a human donor with non-small cell lung cancer that progressed on radiotherapy plus ipilimumab. The CDR3 is CSVEGPLGQFF. The CDR3 nucleotides read TGCAGCGTTGAAGGGCCTCTCGGGCAGTTCTTC.